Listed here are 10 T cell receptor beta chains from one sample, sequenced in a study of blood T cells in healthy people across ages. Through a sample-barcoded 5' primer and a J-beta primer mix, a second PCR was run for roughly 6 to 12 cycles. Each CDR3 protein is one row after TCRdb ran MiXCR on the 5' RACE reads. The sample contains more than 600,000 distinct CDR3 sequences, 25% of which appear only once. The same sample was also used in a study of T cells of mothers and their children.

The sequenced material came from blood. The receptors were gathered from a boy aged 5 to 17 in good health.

The CDR3 reads CSAMPWAGETQYF. In DNA, the CDR3 is TGCAGCGCCATGCCCTGGGCGGGAGAGACCCAGTACTTC. This sequence joins TRBV29-1 and TRBJ2-5, with D possibly being TRBD2 (5 bases). Germline assignment: CDR1 SQVTM and CDR2 ANQGSEA. This CDR3 is built from 13 residues. V dropped 7 bases and J dropped 4 bases, with 16 bases sitting between them.

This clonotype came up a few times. CDR3 sequence reads: CASSNREPQETQYF. CDR3 sequence (DNA): TGTGCCAGCAGTAACCGGGAACCACAAGAGACCCAGTACTTC. The chain recombines TRBV6-2 or TRBV6-3 with TRBJ2-5, with D possibly TRBD2 on 5 matching bases. Germline assignment: CDR1 MNHEY and CDR2 SVGEGT. The CDR3 extends over 14 amino acids. V was shortened by 5 bases and J by 2 bases, with 12 bases between the two germline ends.

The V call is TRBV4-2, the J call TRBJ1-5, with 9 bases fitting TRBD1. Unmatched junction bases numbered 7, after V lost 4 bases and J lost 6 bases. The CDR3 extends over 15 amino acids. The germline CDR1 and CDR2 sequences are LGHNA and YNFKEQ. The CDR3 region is CASSREGQGRQPQHF. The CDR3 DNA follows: TGTGCCAGCAGCCGAGAGGGACAGGGCCGTCAGCCCCAGCATTTT.

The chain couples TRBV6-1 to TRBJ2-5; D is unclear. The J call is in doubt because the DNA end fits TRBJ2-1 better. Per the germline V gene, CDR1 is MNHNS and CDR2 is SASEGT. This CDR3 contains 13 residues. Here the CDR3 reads CASSDAANNEQFF. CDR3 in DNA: TGTGCCAGCAGTGATGCCGCTAACAATGAGCAGTTCTTC.

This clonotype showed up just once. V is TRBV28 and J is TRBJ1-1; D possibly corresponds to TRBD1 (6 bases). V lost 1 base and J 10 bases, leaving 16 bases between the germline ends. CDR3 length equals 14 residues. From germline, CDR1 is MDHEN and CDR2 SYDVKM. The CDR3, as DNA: TGTGCCAGCAGTTTATTAACCCAGGCCAGGGGAGCTTTCTTT. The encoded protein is CASSLLTQARGAFF.

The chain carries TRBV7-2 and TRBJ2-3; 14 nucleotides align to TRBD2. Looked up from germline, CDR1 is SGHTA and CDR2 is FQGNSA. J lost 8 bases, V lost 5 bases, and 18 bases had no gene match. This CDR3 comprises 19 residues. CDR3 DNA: TGTGCCAGCAGCCGTCGACTAGCGGGGGGGCCTTATTCTGAAGGTACGCAGTATTTT. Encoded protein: CASSRRLAGGPYSEGTQYF.

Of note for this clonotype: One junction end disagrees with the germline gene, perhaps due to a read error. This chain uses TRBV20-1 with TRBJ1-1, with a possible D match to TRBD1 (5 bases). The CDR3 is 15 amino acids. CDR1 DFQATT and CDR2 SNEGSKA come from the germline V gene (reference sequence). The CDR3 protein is CSANVQGRGNTEAFF. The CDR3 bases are TGTAGTGCTAACGTTCAAGGGAGGGGGAACACTGAAGCTTTCTTT.

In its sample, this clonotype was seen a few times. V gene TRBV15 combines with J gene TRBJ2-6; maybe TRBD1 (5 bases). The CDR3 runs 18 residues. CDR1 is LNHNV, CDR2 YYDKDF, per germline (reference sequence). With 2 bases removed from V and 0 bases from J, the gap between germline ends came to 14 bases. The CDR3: CATSRPDSSDSGANVLTF. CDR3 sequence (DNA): TGTGCCACCAGCAGACCCGACAGCTCAGACTCTGGGGCCAACGTCCTGACTTTC.

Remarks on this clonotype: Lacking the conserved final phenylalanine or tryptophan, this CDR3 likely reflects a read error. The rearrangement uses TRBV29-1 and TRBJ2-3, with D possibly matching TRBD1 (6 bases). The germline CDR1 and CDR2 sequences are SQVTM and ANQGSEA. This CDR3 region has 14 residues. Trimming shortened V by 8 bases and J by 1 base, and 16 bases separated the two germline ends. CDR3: CSTYTGLGTDTQYL. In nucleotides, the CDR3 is TGCAGCACCTACACAGGGTTAGGCACAGATACGCAGTATCTT.

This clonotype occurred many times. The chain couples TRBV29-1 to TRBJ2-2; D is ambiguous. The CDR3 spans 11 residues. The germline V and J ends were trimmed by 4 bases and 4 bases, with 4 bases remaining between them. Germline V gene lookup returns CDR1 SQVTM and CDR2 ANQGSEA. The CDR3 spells CSVASTGELFF. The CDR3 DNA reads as TGCAGCGTTGCGAGCACCGGGGAGCTGTTTTTT.